This section outlines one TCR beta chain sequence together with its context. This record belongs to a study of cytomegalovirus exposure and HLA in healthy donors. V dropped 3 bases and J dropped 0 bases, with 18 bases sitting between them. Germline values: CDR1 SGHNT, CDR2 YYREEE (reference sequence). This CDR3 is 17 amino acids long. PCR amplification relied on 60 Vbeta primers (plus 13 Jbeta primers). Profiled with immunoSEQ multiplex PCR; TCRdb holds only in-frame clones, not every one. The sample lists 150,000 to 200,000 clones, 84% occurring once. The source material was PBMCs. This sequence was found in a boy younger than 18 in good health and CMV-seronegative. The chain employs TRBV5-4 and TRBJ1-1, with D perhaps TRBD1 (5 bases). CDR3 sequence (DNA): TGTGCCAGCAGCTCCAGTCGGATGGGGGGGATGAACACTGAAGCTTTCTTT. This gives the protein CASSSSRMGGMNTEAFF.